These T cell receptor beta chains were read from a single sample in a study of T-cell reconstitution after alpha-beta-depleted transplantation in children. One entry per CDR3 protein, called by TCRdb with MiXCR from the PCR reads. The sample yields approximately 510,000 distinct CDR3 sequences, roughly 18% seen once. The material was PBMCs from the stem cell graft donor, obtained from the stem cell graft. The receptors shown here come from a human donor who donated a stem cell graft to a child with acute lymphoblastic leukemia. Each CDR3 is given with its conserved first and last residue. The order of the fields is D gene, J gene, V gene, clone size, CDR3 DNA, CDR3 protein. A D gene is named only where the DNA matches it firmly. Size values are once, few and many counts, or a class for expanded clones, and some rows have none.

d_gene: NA; j_gene: TRBJ2-3; v_gene: TRBV9; abundance: NA; CDR3nt: TGTGCCAGCAGCTTTAGAGGAGTAGGGACAGATACGCAGTATTTT; CDR3aa: CASSFRGVGTDTQYF
d_gene: TRBD1; j_gene: TRBJ2-1; v_gene: TRBV7-9; abundance: NA; CDR3nt: TGTGCCAGCAGCTTAGGTGACAGGGGCGAATACAATGAGCAGTTCTTC; CDR3aa: CASSLGDRGEYNEQFF
d_gene: TRBD1; j_gene: TRBJ1-1; v_gene: TRBV20-1; abundance: NA; CDR3nt: TGCAGTGCTAGAGATCGGGACAGGGGCGCAACCGTGAACACTGAAGCTTTCTTT; CDR3aa: CSARDRDRGATVNTEAFF
d_gene: NA; j_gene: TRBJ2-7; v_gene: TRBV27; abundance: few; CDR3nt: TGTGCCAGCAGTCCCCGGACCGAACCACCCTACGAGCAGTACTTC; CDR3aa: CASSPRTEPPYEQYF
d_gene: NA; j_gene: TRBJ2-5; v_gene: TRBV15; abundance: NA; CDR3nt: TGTGCCACCAGCAGAGATGGTCCCACAATGTGGGCCCAGTACTTC; CDR3aa: CATSRDGPTMWAQYF
d_gene: NA; j_gene: TRBJ1-6; v_gene: TRBV2; abundance: NA; CDR3nt: TGTGCCAGCAGCAGGGAATCACCCCACCACTTT; CDR3aa: CASSRESPHHF
d_gene: NA; j_gene: TRBJ2-6; v_gene: TRBV5-6; abundance: NA; CDR3nt: TGTGCCAGCAGACGCCGGGGGGCCGACAAGGGCTCTGGGGCCAACGTCCTGACTTTC; CDR3aa: CASRRRGADKGSGANVLTF
d_gene: TRBD1; j_gene: TRBJ1-1; v_gene: TRBV12-3/TRBV12-4; abundance: NA; CDR3nt: TGTGCCAGCACTAGACAGGGGAGGACTGAAGCTTTCTTT; CDR3aa: CASTRQGRTEAFF
d_gene: NA; j_gene: TRBJ1-1; v_gene: TRBV20-1; abundance: few; CDR3nt: TGCAGTGCCCACCGGGACACCTTGAACACTGAAGCTTTCTTT; CDR3aa: CSAHRDTLNTEAFF
d_gene: NA; j_gene: TRBJ2-1; v_gene: TRBV5-1; abundance: NA; CDR3nt: TGCGCCAGCAGATTAGGGCTTCCGCACAATGAGCAGTTCTTC; CDR3aa: CASRLGLPHNEQFF
d_gene: NA; j_gene: TRBJ2-7; v_gene: TRBV3-1; abundance: few; CDR3nt: TGTGCCAGCAGCCCTGGGCCCGGGGGGCCCTCCTACGAGCAGTACTTC; CDR3aa: CASSPGPGGPSYEQYF
d_gene: TRBD1; j_gene: TRBJ2-7; v_gene: TRBV10-1; abundance: NA; CDR3nt: TGCGCCAGCAGCGCCCGGACAGGGGCCTACTACGAGCAGTACTTC; CDR3aa: CASSARTGAYYEQYF
d_gene: NA; j_gene: TRBJ2-3; v_gene: TRBV20-1; abundance: few; CDR3nt: TGCAGTGCTAGAAGGGGTGGCACAGATACGCAGTATTTT; CDR3aa: CSARRGGTDTQYF
d_gene: NA; j_gene: TRBJ2-3; v_gene: TRBV24-1; abundance: NA; CDR3nt: TGTGCCACCAGTGATTACAGGGCCCGCACAGATACGCAGTATTTT; CDR3aa: CATSDYRARTDTQYF
d_gene: NA; j_gene: TRBJ2-3; v_gene: TRBV12-3/TRBV12-4; abundance: NA; CDR3nt: TGTGCCAGCAGTTTAGTCGCCCGTACGCAGTATTTT; CDR3aa: CASSLVARTQYF
d_gene: NA; j_gene: TRBJ2-6; v_gene: TRBV9; abundance: NA; CDR3nt: TGTGCCAGCAGCGCCGACCTTAACTCTGGGGCCAACGTCCTGACTTTC; CDR3aa: CASSADLNSGANVLTF
d_gene: NA; j_gene: TRBJ1-2; v_gene: TRBV18; abundance: many; CDR3nt: TGTGCCAGCTCACCGGACTCTCTGGGGGGCTACACCTTC; CDR3aa: CASSPDSLGGYTF
d_gene: TRBD2; j_gene: TRBJ2-5; v_gene: TRBV20-1; abundance: NA; CDR3nt: TGCAGTGCTAGAGATCGTATTTCAGCGGGAGGGTCCTCAGAGACCCAGTACTTC; CDR3aa: CSARDRISAGGSSETQYF
d_gene: TRBD2; j_gene: TRBJ2-1; v_gene: TRBV20-1; abundance: NA; CDR3nt: TGCAGTGCTCTCAGCGGGAGGGCCGATAGTGAGCAGTTCTTC; CDR3aa: CSALSGRADSEQFF
d_gene: NA; j_gene: TRBJ1-3; v_gene: TRBV9; abundance: few; CDR3nt: TGTGCCAGCAGCGTAGGAGGGGCGCGGGGAAACACCATATATTTT; CDR3aa: CASSVGGARGNTIYF
d_gene: NA; j_gene: TRBJ1-2; v_gene: TRBV15; abundance: NA; CDR3nt: TGTGCCACCAGCAGAGATCACGCCGGCGGCTACACCTTC; CDR3aa: CATSRDHAGGYTF
d_gene: TRBD2; j_gene: TRBJ2-3; v_gene: TRBV20-1; abundance: few; CDR3nt: TGCAGTGCCCCTACTAGCGGGAGAGGGACAGATACGCAGTATTTT; CDR3aa: CSAPTSGRGTDTQYF
d_gene: NA; j_gene: TRBJ2-5; v_gene: TRBV25-1; abundance: few; CDR3nt: TGTGCCAGCAGTGACCCCGGGGGCGTAGAGACCCAGTACTTC; CDR3aa: CASSDPGGVETQYF
d_gene: NA; j_gene: TRBJ1-1; v_gene: TRBV7-9; abundance: NA; CDR3nt: TGTGCCAGCAGCTTAATCACTGAATCTTTCTTT; CDR3aa: CASSLITESFF
d_gene: TRBD1; j_gene: TRBJ1-1; v_gene: TRBV5-1; abundance: many; CDR3nt: TGCGCCAGCAGCGTGGACAGGGGGCAGATAAACACTGAAGCTTTCTTT; CDR3aa: CASSVDRGQINTEAFF
d_gene: NA; j_gene: TRBJ2-7; v_gene: TRBV5-1; abundance: few; CDR3nt: TGCGCCAGCAGCTTGGAAGGAACCAGAGGGCAGTACTTC; CDR3aa: CASSLEGTRGQYF
d_gene: TRBD2; j_gene: TRBJ2-3; v_gene: TRBV7-9; abundance: few; CDR3nt: TGTGCCAGCAGAGAGCGGGGGGGCACAGATACGCAGTATTTT; CDR3aa: CASRERGGTDTQYF
d_gene: NA; j_gene: TRBJ1-2; v_gene: TRBV20-1; abundance: few; CDR3nt: TGCAGTGCCGACCCTTCGAGGTCTTATGGCTACACCTTC; CDR3aa: CSADPSRSYGYTF
d_gene: NA; j_gene: TRBJ2-1; v_gene: TRBV25-1; abundance: NA; CDR3nt: TGTGCCAGCAGTGAATACGGGGGCTCCTACAATGAGCAGTTCTTC; CDR3aa: CASSEYGGSYNEQFF